This TCR beta chain came from a study of PD-1 and CTLA-4 blockade in melanoma. The CDR3 loop spans 17 amino acids. Germline-derived CDR1 and CDR2 are MGHRA and YSYEKL. V lost 1 base and J 5 bases, leaving 17 bases between the germline ends. Clones were sequenced by immunoSEQ multiplex PCR, and TCRdb holds only the in-frame ones, with some missing. The repertoire has approximately 11,000 clones, roughly 80% of them found once; the top ten carry roughly 34%. The chain is built from TRBV4-1 and TRBJ2-2, with D perhaps matching TRBD1 or TRBD2 (6 bases each). The sample was CD8+ T cells from peripheral blood, taken from a patient given anti-PD-1 treatment. This clonotype was obtained from a human donor with melanoma. CDR3 in DNA: TGCGCCAGCAGCCAAGGTCTCGGGGGCGCGGGGACCGGGGAGCTGTTTTTT. Encoded protein: CASSQGLGGAGTGELFF.